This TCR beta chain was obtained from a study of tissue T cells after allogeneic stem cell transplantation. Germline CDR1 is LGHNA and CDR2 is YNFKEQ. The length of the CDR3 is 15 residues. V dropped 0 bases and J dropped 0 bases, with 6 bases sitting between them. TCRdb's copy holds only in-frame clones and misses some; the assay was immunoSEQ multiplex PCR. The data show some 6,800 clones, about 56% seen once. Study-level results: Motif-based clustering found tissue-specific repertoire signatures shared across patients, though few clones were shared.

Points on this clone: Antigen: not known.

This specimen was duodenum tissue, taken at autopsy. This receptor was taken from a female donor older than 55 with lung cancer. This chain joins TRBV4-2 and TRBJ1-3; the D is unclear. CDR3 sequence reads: CASSQDGVSGNTIYF. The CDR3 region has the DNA TGTGCCAGCAGCCAAGACGGGGTCTCTGGAAACACCATATATTTT.